The clone carrying this TCR beta chain was recorded at least ten times. The data belong to a study of T cell clones after liver transplantation. For the study at large: HCV positivity affected three of eight recipients; the rest lacked autoimmune or viral indications.

Measured with immunoSEQ multiplex PCR; TCRdb has only the in-frame clones, and not every one. The sample has tens of thousands of clones, around 75% seen once; the top ten hold approximately 15%. The J segment lost 1 base and the V segment lost 10 bases, leaving 10 bases of the junction unmatched. CDR1 is ENHRY, CDR2 SYGVKD, per germline. There are 14 residues in the CDR3. Sequencing used CD4+ T cells from blood, obtained before liver transplant. This chain connects TRBV10-3 to TRBJ2-7, with TRBD1 matching 7 bases. The source is a human donor who received a liver transplant. For the CDR3, the DNA is TGTGCCACTCGGGACAGTCGAAGGTCCTACGAGCAGTACTTC. This translates into CATRDSRRSYEQYF.